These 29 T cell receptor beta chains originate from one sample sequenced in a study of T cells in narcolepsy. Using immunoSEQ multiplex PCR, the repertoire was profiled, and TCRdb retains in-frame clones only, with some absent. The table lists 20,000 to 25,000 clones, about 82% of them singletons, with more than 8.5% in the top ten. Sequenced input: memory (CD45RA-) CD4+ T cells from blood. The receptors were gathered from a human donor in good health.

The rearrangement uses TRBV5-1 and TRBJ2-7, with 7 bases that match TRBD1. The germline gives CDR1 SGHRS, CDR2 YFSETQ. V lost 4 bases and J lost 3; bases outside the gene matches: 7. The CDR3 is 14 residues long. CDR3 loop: CASSLRDSNYEQYF. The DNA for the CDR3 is TGCGCCAGCAGCCTCCGGGACAGCAACTACGAGCAGTACTTC.

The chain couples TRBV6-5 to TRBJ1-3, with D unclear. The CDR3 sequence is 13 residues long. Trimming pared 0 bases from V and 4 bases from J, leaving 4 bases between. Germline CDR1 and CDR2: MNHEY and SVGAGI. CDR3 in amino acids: CASSYSQGNTIYF. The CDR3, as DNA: TGTGCCAGCAGTTACTCCCAGGGAAACACCATATATTTT.

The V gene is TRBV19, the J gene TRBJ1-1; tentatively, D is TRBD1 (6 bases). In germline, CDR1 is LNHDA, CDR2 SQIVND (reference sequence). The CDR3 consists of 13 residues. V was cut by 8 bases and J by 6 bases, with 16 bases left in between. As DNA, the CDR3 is TGTGCCAGTCTGAGGCAGGGGAGTTCTGAAGCTTTCTTT. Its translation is CASLRQGSSEAFF.

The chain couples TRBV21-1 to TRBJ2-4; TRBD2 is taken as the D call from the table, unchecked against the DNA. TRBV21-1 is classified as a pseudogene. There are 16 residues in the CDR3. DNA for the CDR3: TGTGCCAGCAGCAAAGGGGAAGGGAGGGGCAAAAACATTCAGTACTTC. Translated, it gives CASSKGEGRGKNIQYF.

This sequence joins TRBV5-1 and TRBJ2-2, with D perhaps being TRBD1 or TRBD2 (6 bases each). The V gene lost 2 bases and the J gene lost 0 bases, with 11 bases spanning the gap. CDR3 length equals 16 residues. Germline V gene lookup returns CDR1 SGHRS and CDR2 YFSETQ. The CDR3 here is CASSLPGAANTGELFF. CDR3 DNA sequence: TGCGCCAGCAGCTTACCGGGGGCAGCGAACACCGGGGAGCTGTTTTTT.

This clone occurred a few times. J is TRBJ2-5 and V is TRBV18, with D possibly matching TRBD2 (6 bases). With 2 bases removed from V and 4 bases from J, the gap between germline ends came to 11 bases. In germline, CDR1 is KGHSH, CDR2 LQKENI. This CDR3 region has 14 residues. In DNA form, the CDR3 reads TGTGCCAGCTCACCAGGGGGGAAAGGAGAGACCCAGTACTTC. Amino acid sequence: CASSPGGKGETQYF.

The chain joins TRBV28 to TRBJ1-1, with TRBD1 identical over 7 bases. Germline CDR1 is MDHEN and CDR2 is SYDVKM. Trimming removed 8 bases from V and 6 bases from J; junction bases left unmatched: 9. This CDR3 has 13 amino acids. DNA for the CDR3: TGTGCCAGCCGTTCGAGGGGGCAAGCTGAAGCTTTCTTT. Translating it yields CASRSRGQAEAFF.

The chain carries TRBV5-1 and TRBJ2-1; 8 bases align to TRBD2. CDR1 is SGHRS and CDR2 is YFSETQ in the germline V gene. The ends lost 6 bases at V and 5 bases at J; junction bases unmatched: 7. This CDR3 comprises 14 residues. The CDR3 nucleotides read TGCGCCAGCAACCGGGAGGGCCTGAACAATGAGCAGTTCTTC. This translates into CASNREGLNNEQFF.

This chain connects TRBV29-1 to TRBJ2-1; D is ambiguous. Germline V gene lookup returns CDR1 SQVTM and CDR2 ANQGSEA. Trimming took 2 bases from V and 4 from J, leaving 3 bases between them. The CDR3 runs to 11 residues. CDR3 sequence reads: CSVEWYNEQFF. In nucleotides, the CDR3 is TGCAGCGTTGAATGGTACAATGAGCAGTTCTTC.

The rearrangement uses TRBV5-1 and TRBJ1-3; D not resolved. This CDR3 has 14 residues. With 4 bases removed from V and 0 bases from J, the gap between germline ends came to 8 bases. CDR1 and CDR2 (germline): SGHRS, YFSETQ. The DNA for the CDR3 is TGCGCCAGCAGCCCCCAGGCCTCTGGAAACACCATATATTTT. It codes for CASSPQASGNTIYF.

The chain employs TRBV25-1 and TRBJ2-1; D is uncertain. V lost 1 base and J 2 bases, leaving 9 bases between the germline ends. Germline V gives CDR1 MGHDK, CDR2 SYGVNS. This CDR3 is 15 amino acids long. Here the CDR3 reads CASSESYAAYNEQFF. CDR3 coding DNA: TGTGCCAGCAGTGAATCCTACGCGGCCTACAATGAGCAGTTCTTC.

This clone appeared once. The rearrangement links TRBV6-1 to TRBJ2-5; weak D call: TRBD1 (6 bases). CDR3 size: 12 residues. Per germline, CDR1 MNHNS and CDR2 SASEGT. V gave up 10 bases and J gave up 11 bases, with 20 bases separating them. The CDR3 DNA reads TGTGCCATTCTTAACAGGGTGGGGGAGCAGTACTTC. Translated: CAILNRVGEQYF.

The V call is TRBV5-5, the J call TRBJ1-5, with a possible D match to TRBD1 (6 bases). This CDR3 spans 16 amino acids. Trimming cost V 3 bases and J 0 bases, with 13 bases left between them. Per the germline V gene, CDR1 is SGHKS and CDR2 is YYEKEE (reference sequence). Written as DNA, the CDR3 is TGTGCCAGCAGCTCAGGACAGACGTATAGCAATCAGCCCCAGCATTTT. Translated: CASSSGQTYSNQPQHF.

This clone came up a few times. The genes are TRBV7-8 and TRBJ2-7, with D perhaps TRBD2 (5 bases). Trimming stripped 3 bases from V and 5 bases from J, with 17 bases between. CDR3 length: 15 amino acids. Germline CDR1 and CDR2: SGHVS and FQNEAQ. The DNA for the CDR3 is TGTGCCAGCAGCTTGGACTTCCTACTAGGGAACGAGCAGTACTTC. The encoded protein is CASSLDFLLGNEQYF. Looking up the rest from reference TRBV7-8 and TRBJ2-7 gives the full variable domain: GAGVSQSPRYKVAKRGQDVALRCDPISGHVSLFWYQQALGQGPEFLTYFQNEAQLDKSGLPSDRFFAERPEGSVSTLKIQRTQQEDSAVYLCASSLDFLLGNEQYFGPGTRLTVT.

This CDR3 is CASREREETQYF. CDR3 bases: TGTGCCAGCAGGGAAAGGGAAGAGACCCAGTACTTC. This sequence joins TRBV14 and TRBJ2-5; no firm D call. This CDR3 comprises 12 residues. Germline CDR1 is SGHDN and CDR2 is FVKESK. Trimming took off 6 bases at V and 3 bases at J, with 8 bases between the two ends.

The DNA for the CDR3 is TGTGCCATCAGGGGCCCGGAGGGCACAGATACGCAGTATTTT. Translating gives CAIRGPEGTDTQYF. This chain uses TRBV10-3 with TRBJ2-3; perhaps TRBD2 as D (5 bases). V was trimmed by 6 bases and J by 1 base, leaving 11 bases between them. The germline gives CDR1 ENHRY, CDR2 SYGVKD. This CDR3 region has 14 residues.

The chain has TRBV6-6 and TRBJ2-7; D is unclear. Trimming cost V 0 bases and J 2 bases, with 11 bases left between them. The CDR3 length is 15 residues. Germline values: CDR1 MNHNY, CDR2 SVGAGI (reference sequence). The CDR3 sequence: CASSYSFTRPYEQYF. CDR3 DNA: TGTGCCAGCAGTTACTCCTTTACGCGGCCCTACGAGCAGTACTTC.

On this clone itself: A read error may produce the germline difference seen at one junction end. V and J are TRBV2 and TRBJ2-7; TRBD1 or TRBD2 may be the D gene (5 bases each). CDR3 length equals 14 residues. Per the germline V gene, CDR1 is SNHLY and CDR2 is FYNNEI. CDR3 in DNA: TGTGCCAGCAGTTACGACTCCGGGACCGGCGGGTCCCACTTC. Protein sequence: CASSYDSGTGGSHF.

CDR3 loop: CASSFGTGVGYEQYF. The DNA of the CDR3 is TGCGCCAGCAGCTTCGGGACAGGGGTAGGGTACGAGCAGTACTTC. This chain joins TRBV5-1 and TRBJ2-7, with TRBD1 matching over 10 bases. With 2 bases clipped from V and 4 bases from J, the junction kept 6 bases outside the gene matches. Germline V gives CDR1 SGHRS, CDR2 YFSETQ. The CDR3 totals 15 residues.

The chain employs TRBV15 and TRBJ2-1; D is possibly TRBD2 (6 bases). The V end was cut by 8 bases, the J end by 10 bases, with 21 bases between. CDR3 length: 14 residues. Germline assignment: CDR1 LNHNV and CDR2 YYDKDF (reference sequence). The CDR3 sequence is CATGRSGLGWEQFF. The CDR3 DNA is TGTGCCACCGGGAGGAGCGGCCTAGGATGGGAGCAGTTCTTC.

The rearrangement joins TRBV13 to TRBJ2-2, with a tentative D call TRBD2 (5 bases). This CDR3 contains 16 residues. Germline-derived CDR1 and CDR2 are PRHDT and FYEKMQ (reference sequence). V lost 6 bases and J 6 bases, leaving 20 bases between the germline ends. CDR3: CASSRGLPTNPGELFF. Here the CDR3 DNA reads TGTGCCAGCAGTAGAGGACTGCCGACTAATCCCGGGGAGCTGTTTTTT.

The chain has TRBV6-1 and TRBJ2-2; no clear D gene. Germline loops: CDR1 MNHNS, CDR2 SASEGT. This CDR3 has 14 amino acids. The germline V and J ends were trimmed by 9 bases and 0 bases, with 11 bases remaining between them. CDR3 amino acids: CASMDGPNTGELFF. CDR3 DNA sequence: TGTGCCAGTATGGACGGACCGAACACCGGGGAGCTGTTTTTT.

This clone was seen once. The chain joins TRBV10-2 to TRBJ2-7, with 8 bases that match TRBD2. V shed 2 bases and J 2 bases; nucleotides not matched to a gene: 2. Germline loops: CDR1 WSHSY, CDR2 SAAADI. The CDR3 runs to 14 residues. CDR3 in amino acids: CASSETSGPYEQYF. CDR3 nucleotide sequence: TGCGCCAGCAGTGAGACTAGCGGTCCCTACGAGCAGTACTTC.

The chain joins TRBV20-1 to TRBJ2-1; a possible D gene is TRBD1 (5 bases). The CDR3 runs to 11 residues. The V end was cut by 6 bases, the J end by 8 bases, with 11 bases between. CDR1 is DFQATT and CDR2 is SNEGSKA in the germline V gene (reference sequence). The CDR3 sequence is CSAPGFDEQFF. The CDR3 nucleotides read TGCAGTGCACCAGGGTTCGATGAGCAGTTCTTC.

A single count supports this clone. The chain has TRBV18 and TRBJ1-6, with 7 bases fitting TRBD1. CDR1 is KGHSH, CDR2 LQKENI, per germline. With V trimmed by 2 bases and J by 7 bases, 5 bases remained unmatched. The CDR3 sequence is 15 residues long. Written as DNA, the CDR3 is TGTGCCAGCTCACCATCGACAGGGACCAATTCACCCCTCCACTTT. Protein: CASSPSTGTNSPLHF.

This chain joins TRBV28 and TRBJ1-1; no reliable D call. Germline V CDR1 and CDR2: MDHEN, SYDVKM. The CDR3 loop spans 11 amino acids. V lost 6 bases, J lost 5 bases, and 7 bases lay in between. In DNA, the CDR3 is TGTGCCAGCAGGGCCGTTACTGAAGCTTTCTTT. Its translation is CASRAVTEAFF.

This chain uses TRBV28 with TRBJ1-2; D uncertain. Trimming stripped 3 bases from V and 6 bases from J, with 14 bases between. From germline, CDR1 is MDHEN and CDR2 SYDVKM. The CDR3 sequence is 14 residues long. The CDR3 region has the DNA TGTGCCAGCAGTTTGTCGCCGCGGCAGGATGGCTACACCTTC. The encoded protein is CASSLSPRQDGYTF.

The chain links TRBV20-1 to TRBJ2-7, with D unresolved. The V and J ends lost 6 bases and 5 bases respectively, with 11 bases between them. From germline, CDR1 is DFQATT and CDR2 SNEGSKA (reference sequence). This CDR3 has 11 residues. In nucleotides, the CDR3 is TGCAGTGCCGGCCGTTTGGACGAGCAGTACTTC. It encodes CSAGRLDEQYF.

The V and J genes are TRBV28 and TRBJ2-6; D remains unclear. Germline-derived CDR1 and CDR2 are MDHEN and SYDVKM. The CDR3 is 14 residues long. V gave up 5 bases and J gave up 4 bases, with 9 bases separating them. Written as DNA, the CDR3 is TGTGCCAGCAGTCCCCCTCGGGGGGCCAACGTCCTGACTTTC. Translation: CASSPPRGANVLTF.